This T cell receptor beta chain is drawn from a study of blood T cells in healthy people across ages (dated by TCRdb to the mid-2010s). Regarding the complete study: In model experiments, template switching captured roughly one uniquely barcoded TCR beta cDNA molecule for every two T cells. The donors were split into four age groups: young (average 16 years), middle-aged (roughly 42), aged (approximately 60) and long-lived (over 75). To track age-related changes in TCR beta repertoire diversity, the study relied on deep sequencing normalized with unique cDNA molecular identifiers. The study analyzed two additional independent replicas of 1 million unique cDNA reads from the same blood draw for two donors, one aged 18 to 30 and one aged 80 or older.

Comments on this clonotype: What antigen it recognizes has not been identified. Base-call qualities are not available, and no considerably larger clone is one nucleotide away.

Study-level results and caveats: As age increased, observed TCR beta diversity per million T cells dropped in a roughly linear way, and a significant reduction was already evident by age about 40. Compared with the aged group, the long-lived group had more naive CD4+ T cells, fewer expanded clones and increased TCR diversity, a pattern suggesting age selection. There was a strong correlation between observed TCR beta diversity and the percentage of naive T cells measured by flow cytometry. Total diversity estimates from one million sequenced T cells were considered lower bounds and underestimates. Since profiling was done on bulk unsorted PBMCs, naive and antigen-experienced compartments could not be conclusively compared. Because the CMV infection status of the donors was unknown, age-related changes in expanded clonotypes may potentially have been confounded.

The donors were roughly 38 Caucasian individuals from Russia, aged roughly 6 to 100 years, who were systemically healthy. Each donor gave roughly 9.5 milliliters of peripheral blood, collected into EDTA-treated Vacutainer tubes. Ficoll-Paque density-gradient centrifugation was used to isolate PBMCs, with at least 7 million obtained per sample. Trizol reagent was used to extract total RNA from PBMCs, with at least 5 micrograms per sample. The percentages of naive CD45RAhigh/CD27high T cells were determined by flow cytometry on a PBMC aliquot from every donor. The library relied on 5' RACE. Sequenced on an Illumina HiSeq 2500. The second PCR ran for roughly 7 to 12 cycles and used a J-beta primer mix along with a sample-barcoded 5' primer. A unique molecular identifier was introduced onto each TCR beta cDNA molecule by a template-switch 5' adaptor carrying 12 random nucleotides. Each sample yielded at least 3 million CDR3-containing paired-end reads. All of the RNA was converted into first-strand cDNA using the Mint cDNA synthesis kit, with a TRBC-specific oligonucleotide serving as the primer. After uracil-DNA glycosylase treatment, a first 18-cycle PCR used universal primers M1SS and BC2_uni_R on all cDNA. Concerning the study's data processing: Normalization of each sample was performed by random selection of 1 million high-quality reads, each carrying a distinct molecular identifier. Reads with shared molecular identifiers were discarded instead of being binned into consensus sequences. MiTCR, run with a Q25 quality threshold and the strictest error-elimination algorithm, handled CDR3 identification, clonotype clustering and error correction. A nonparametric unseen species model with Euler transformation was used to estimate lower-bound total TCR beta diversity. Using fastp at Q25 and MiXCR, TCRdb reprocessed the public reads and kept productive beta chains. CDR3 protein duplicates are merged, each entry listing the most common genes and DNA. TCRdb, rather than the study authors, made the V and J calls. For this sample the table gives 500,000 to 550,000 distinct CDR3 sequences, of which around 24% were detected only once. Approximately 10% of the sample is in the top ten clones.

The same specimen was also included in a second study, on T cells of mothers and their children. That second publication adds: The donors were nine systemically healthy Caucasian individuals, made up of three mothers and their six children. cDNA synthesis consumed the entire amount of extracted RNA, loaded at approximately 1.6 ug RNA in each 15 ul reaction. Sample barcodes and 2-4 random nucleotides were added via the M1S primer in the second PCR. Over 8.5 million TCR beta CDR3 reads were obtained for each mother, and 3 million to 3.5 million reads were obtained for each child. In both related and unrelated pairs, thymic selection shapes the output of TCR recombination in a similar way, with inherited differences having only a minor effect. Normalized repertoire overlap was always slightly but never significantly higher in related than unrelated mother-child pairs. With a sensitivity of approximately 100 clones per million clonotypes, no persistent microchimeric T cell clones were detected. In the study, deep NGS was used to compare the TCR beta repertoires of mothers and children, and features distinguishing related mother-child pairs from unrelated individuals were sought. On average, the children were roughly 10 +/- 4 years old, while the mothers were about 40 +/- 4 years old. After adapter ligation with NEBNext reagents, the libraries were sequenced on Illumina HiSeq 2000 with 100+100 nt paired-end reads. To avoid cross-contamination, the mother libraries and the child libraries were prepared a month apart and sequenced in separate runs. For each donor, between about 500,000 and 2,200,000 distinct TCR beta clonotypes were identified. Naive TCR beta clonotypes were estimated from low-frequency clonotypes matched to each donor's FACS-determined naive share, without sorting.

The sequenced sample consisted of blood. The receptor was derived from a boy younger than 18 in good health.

The CDR3 corresponds to CASSSVGAASGYTF. The DNA sequence is TGTGCCAGCAGTTCGGTAGGCGCCGCTTCCGGCTACACCTTC. The chain is encoded by TRBV27 joined to TRBJ1-2, with the D gene not clear enough to name. Trimming removed 4 bases from V and 8 bases from J, leaving 17 bases between the germline ends. CDR1 MNHEY and CDR2 SMNVEV were looked up in the germline V gene (reference sequence). Including cysteine and phenylalanine, the CDR3 has 14 amino acids. Kept here is only the CDR3 DNA, which spans 42 bases and is read in frame from base 1.